This T cell receptor (beta chain) was captured in a study of regulatory T cells in long-lasting Graves disease (dated by TCRdb to about 2021). Broadly, across the study: Persistent Graves' disease was defined as persistently positive TSH receptor autoantibodies together with antithyroid drug treatment for over 5 years. Antithyroid drugs had been taken for ten to twelve years on average by persistent Graves' disease patients in the clinical cohort. TCR sequencing covered 13 persistent and around 20 newly diagnosed Graves' disease patients, about 35 samples in total. The study took place in China and was registered as a clinical trial. Peripheral blood TCR sequencing and RNA sequencing compared persistent Graves' disease patients with newly diagnosed Graves' disease patients. Paper-wide results and their limitations: Because the primary lesion, thyroid tissue, could not be accessed, the study looked at peripheral blood alone. Only the TCR beta chain was sequenced and analyzed. More public clonotypes were shared among persistent patients (under 3,000) than among newly diagnosed patients (roughly 1,000). TRBV28, TRBJ1-2 and TRBJ2-5 were preferentially used in persistent disease, while TRBV20-1 and TRBJ2-1 were favored in newly diagnosed disease. The small sample size was acknowledged by the authors as a limitation that may reduce accuracy. Persistent Graves' disease patients showed lower TCR Shannon entropy and fewer highly expanded clones than newly diagnosed patients, suggesting clonal expansion.

Receptor amplification or capture employed multiplex PCR. The reads were generated on an Illumina HiSeq 4000. iRepertoire HTBI primers and Arm-PCR amplification of CDR3 regions were used to construct TCR beta libraries. Gel purification was performed on PCR products prior to sequencing. On the authors' methods: Across samples, some 62 TRBV and roughly 15 TRBJ segments were identified and used for gene usage analysis of CDR3 amino acid clonotypes. Filtered high-quality paired reads were merged into contigs using COPE and FqMerger. BLAST was used to align contigs to IMGT TRBV, TRBD and TRBJ reference genes, with CDR3 defined following IMGT. Any clonotype with a frequency above 0.1% was counted as a highly expanded clone. Shannon entropy served as the measure of repertoire diversity, while the Gini coefficient captured V-J evenness. Public clonotypes were defined as clonotypes shared by more than one individual. The raw public reads went through TCRdb reprocessing: fastp at Q25, MiXCR clone calling, in-frame beta chains kept. Merged by CDR3 protein, the rows form single entries marked with the most common genes and DNA. The V and J calls were determined by TCRdb, not by the authors. In all, the sample holds roughly 500,000 distinct CDR3 sequences, and 22% of those were seen once. The ten biggest clones cover about 12% of the sample.

CDR1 and CDR2 were assigned from the germline V gene as MGHDK and SYGVNS. Taken from cysteine to phenylalanine, the CDR3 has 17 residues. Kept here is only the CDR3 DNA, which spans 51 bases and is read in frame from base 1. V is pared back by 5 bases and J by 0 bases, with 19 bases lying between the germline termini. The sample's time point label, in plain terms: persistent/refractory GD, antithyroid drugs over 5 years with positive TRAb. For both TCR sequencing and RNA sequencing, RNA was extracted from PBMCs using TRIzol. Graves' disease was diagnosed according to American Thyroid Association guidelines. Patients were recruited from an endocrinology department in Xi'an, China. Each patient gave roughly 8.4 milliliters of peripheral blood, collected in an EDTA anticoagulant tube. Ficoll Paque Plus density gradient separation was used to isolate PBMCs, and no additional T cell sorting was done. An Agilent 2100 Bioanalyzer and agarose gel were used to check RNA quality, and a NanoDrop 2000 was used to measure RNA concentration.

This clonotype has ten or more counts. The clone's antigen remains unknown. No base qualities exist here, and no much larger clone lies one base off it. The sample in question was peripheral blood mononuclear cells (PBMCs), obtained when the disease was refractory, from a patient treated with antithyroid drugs. The origin of this receptor is a female donor with Graves disease. The chain is encoded by TRBV25-1 joined to TRBJ2-5, with a tentative D call of TRBD1 or TRBD2, each matching 5 bases. The nucleotide sequence reads as follows: TGTGCCAGCAGTCCTATTCGGGACCTGGGCTACCAAGAGACCCAGTACTTC. Translated, this gives CASSPIRDLGYQETQYF.